This TCR beta chain was recorded in a study of shared clonotypes between healthy human individuals. Study-level information: Per donor, CD8 memory used one plate, CD8 naive used two, CD4 memory used three and CD4 naive used three.

As for this clone: Its antigen is not identified.

Study-wide findings and caveats: Sorted-subset sequencing was shown by rarefaction to be incomplete despite large depth.

Clones were read by immunoSEQ multiplex PCR, and TCRdb kept only the in-frame ones, dropping some. This repertoire shows over a million clones, roughly 96% found once; its top ten account for roughly 1.2%. CDR1 LGHNA and CDR2 YSLEER come from the germline V gene. This CDR3 contains 15 residues. V was trimmed by 4 bases and J by 1 base, leaving 13 bases between them. The sequencing sample was made of naive CD4+ T cells sorted from blood. Subset reported: CD45RA+ positively selected. This clonotype originated in a man in his thirties or forties in good health. The chain uses TRBV4-3 and TRBJ2-5; TRBD2 might be the D (5 bases). The CDR3 coding sequence is TGCGCCAGCAGCCCGTCTCGGGGATCCCAAGAGACCCAGTACTTC. It encodes CASSPSRGSQETQYF.